These T cell receptor beta chains were read from a single sample in a study of T-cell memory formation after mild COVID-19. One entry per CDR3 protein, called by TCRdb with MiXCR from the 5' RACE reads. The profile covers under 85,000 distinct CDR3 sequences, with approximately 15% appearing a single time and 30% to 35% taken by the ten largest. The sequenced sample consisted of PBMCs or a T cell subset sorted from them (not recorded which). These receptors came from an adult woman who had mild COVID-19 (a few samples of this study predate the infection). Cell type and time point are not known. CDR3s include the opening cysteine and the closing phenylalanine or tryptophan. The D gene is left open where the match is weak. Only some rows state a clone size, as once, few, many or a class for expanded clones.

D,size,J,V,DNA,CDR3
NA,few,TRBJ2-2,TRBV4-1,TGCGCCAGCAGCCAAGATCTGGCGGACCTTACCGGGGAGCTGTTTTTT,CASSQDLADLTGELFF
NA,NA,TRBJ1-6,TRBV12-3/TRBV12-4,TGTGCCAGCAGTTTGGGTCAGGACTATAATTCACCCCTCCACTTT,CASSLGQDYNSPLHF
TRBD2,NA,TRBJ2-7,TRBV2,TGTGCCAGCAGTGCAACTAGCGGGGGGATCTCCTACGAGCAGTACTTC,CASSATSGGISYEQYF
NA,NA,TRBJ1-6,TRBV28,TGTGCCAGCTCAGAGGTCCACAACCGAAGTCCCCTCCACTTT,CASSEVHNRSPLHF
TRBD1,NA,TRBJ2-1,TRBV29-1,TGCAGCGTTATACAGGGGGACTCCTACAATGAGCAGTTCTTC,CSVIQGDSYNEQFF
NA,NA,TRBJ2-7,TRBV6-2/TRBV6-3,TGTGCCAGCAGTCCAGGTCTCTACGAGCAGTACTTC,CASSPGLYEQYF
NA,few,TRBJ2-5,TRBV11-1,TGTGCCAGCAGCTTAGCGCCCCTCGAGGGGACCCAGTACTTC,CASSLAPLEGTQYF
TRBD2,once,TRBJ2-2,TRBV24-1,TGTGCCACCAGTGATCACGGGACTAGCGGTCCGCGGGGGAACACCGGGGAGCTGTTTTTT,CATSDHGTSGPRGNTGELFF
NA,NA,TRBJ2-3,TRBV24-1,TGTGCCACCAGTGACGATAACCGAGAAATAGATTCGGATACGCAGTATTTT,CATSDDNREIDSDTQYF
TRBD2,NA,TRBJ2-1,TRBV12-3/TRBV12-4,TGTGCCAGCAGTTTAGTAGGTAGCGGGGCCGACAATGAGCAGTTCTTC,CASSLVGSGADNEQFF
NA,few,TRBJ2-3,TRBV6-4,TGTGCCAGCAGTGACTCGGCGGGGGCAACAGATACGCAGTATTTT,CASSDSAGATDTQYF
NA,few,TRBJ2-6,TRBV4-3,TGCGCCAGCAGCCAAGTCACGGACTCTGGGGCCAACGTCCTGACTTTC,CASSQVTDSGANVLTF
TRBD1,NA,TRBJ1-2,TRBV5-4,TGTGCCAGCAGCTTGGCCGTAGGACAGGGTTCTGGCTACACCTTC,CASSLAVGQGSGYTF
NA,NA,TRBJ2-7,TRBV12-3/TRBV12-4,TGTGCCAGCGGAGGGGCTTCCTACGAGCAGTACTTC,CASGGASYEQYF
TRBD1,NA,TRBJ1-1,TRBV4-1,TGCGCCAGCAGCCCCCGACAGGGTGGGAGTGAAGCTTTCTTT,CASSPRQGGSEAFF
NA,few,TRBJ2-7,TRBV9,TGTGCCAGCAGCCCTCGGGACGCCGGCTACGAGCAGTACTTC,CASSPRDAGYEQYF
NA,few,TRBJ2-3,TRBV7-9,TGTGCCAGCAGCTTACAGCCAGGGGGGCTTGGCACAGATACGCAGTATTTT,CASSLQPGGLGTDTQYF
TRBD2,NA,TRBJ2-3,TRBV5-4,TGTGCCAGGAGCCCCCGGGGGGGCAAAGATACGCAGTATTTT,CARSPRGGKDTQYF
NA,NA,TRBJ1-1,TRBV6-5,TGTGCCAGCAGTTCTGACAGACACACTGAAGCTTTCTTT,CASSSDRHTEAFF
NA,NA,TRBJ2-7,TRBV5-6,TGTGCCAGCAGCTTGAACAGACGTTACGAGCAGTACTTC,CASSLNRRYEQYF
NA,NA,TRBJ1-1,TRBV5-6,TGTGCCAGCAGCCCGGAACAGGGAGGGTGGACTGAAGCTTTCTTT,CASSPEQGGWTEAFF
NA,NA,TRBJ1-1,TRBV5-6,TGTGCCAGCTCTGGGGGGGTAGAAGGGTTTGCAGCTGAAGCTTTCTTT,CASSGGVEGFAAEAFF
NA,NA,TRBJ1-2,TRBV27,TGTGCCAGCAGTCGGACGTCTAACTATGGCTACACCTTC,CASSRTSNYGYTF
NA,NA,TRBJ2-5,TRBV5-1,TGCGCCAGCAGCAAGTCCGGGACCTTGGGAGAAGAGACCCAGTACTTC,CASSKSGTLGEETQYF
NA,NA,TRBJ1-1,TRBV7-9,TGTGCCACCGGGTCAGAATACGGTGAAGCTTTCTTT,CATGSEYGEAFF
TRBD1,few,TRBJ1-2,TRBV6-6,TGTGCCAGCAACGTAGGACAGGGAACTAACTATGGCTACACCTTC,CASNVGQGTNYGYTF
TRBD1,few,TRBJ2-1,TRBV6-5,TGTGCCAGCAGTTACCAGGGGGAGCCCTACAATGAGCAGTTCTTC,CASSYQGEPYNEQFF
NA,many,TRBJ2-1,TRBV6-2/TRBV6-3,TGTGCCAGCAGTTATGAGCGACTCACGTCGGTACAGAATGAGCAGTTCTTC,CASSYERLTSVQNEQFF
TRBD1,NA,TRBJ2-1,TRBV7-9,TGTGCCAGCAGCTGGGGGACAGGGGTCGATGAGCAGTTCTTC,CASSWGTGVDEQFF
NA,few,TRBJ2-1,TRBV7-9,TGTGCCAGCAAGGGGGGGAATGAGCAGTTCTTC,CASKGGNEQFF
TRBD2,few,TRBJ2-5,TRBV5-1,TGCGCCAGCAGCTTGGCCCCGGGGGGAAAAGAGACCCAGTACTTC,CASSLAPGGKETQYF
NA,NA,TRBJ1-5,TRBV7-6,TGTGCCAGCAGCTTAGGAGAAGGCAATCAGCCCCAGCATTTT,CASSLGEGNQPQHF
NA,few,TRBJ2-3,TRBV7-2,TGTGCCAGCAGGACCGGGCCCGGCGCAGATACGCAGTATTTT,CASRTGPGADTQYF
NA,few,TRBJ2-7,TRBV6-5,TGTGCCAGCAGCCCTCGTGAGGGCCCCACCTACGAGCAGTACTTC,CASSPREGPTYEQYF
TRBD1,NA,TRBJ2-1,TRBV20-1,TGCAGTGCTAGAGACACAGGGGGGCGCGGAAGCGAGCAGTTCTTC,CSARDTGGRGSEQFF
NA,NA,TRBJ1-5,TRBV4-3,TGCGCCAGCAGCCAGGGACGGCTCAATCAGCCCCAGCATTTT,CASSQGRLNQPQHF
NA,NA,TRBJ2-1,TRBV6-5,TGTGCCAGCAGTTCCGGGACGGAGATTCTCTACAATGAGCAGTTCTTC,CASSSGTEILYNEQFF
NA,many,TRBJ2-3,TRBV3-1,TGTGCCAGCAGCCACGGCAGGGTGACAGATACGCAGTATTTT,CASSHGRVTDTQYF